This entry features one T cell receptor (beta chain) sequence. Its antigen is unknown. The entry originates in a study of beta chain features in type 1 diabetes. Study outcomes and limitations: Cells with high TCR expression could be over-represented by cDNA sequencing.

Averaging about 120 mL, one heparinised blood draw was given by each donor. The authors reverse transcribed all of the isolated RNA, so sequencing captured expressed TCRB transcripts. Data came from immunoSEQ multiplex PCR; TCRdb stores just in-frame clones and leaves some out. The repertoire holds around 430,000 clones, 25% to 35% seen once, with 0.05% to 0.065% in the top ten. The CDR3 length is 15 residues. The germline gives CDR1 SEHNR, CDR2 FQNEAQ (reference sequence). V lost 4 bases to trimming and J lost 3 bases, with 14 bases between them. This TCR was sampled from a man aged 18 to 30 in good health. Material: naive CD4+ T cells from blood. The chain joins TRBV7-9 to TRBJ2-3, with TRBD1 as a possible D gene (5 bases). CDR3: CASSSPQGTTDTQYF. The CDR3 nucleotides read TGTGCCAGCAGCTCGCCGCAGGGCACGACAGATACGCAGTATTTT.